Listed below are T cell receptor beta chains from one sample, sequenced in a study of response to subunit inactivated influenza vaccine. TCRdb reprocessed the RT-PCR reads with MiXCR, giving one entry per CDR3 protein. The table lists about 570,000 distinct CDR3 sequences, 10% to 15% of them singletons. Material: PBMCs from blood, obtained on the day of vaccination. Receptors were obtained from a man aged 50-59 years who received an inactivated influenza vaccine. The CDR3 runs from the conserved cysteine through the conserved F or W. D genes are given only for firm matches. Clone size is stated in some rows and not others, as once, few, many or a class when expanded.

clone_size,j_call,v_call,d_call,cdr3_nt,cdr3_aa
.,TRBJ1-4,TRBV19,.,TGTGCCAGTAGTATTGGTTCGAACAGACGAACTAATGAAAAACTGTTTTTT,CASSIGSNRRTNEKLFF
.,TRBJ2-2,TRBV3-1,.,TGTGCCATCAGCCAAGGTGGCACCGGGGAGCTGTTTTTT,CAISQGGTGELFF
.,TRBJ1-5,TRBV6-2/TRBV6-3,TRBD1,TGTGCCAGCAGCCCCCCGGGACAGGGGGTGTGGAATCAGCCCCAGCATTTT,CASSPPGQGVWNQPQHF
few,TRBJ2-3,TRBV27,.,TGTGCCAGCAGTTCCTTCGGGAGCACAGATACGCAGTATTTT,CASSSFGSTDTQYF
few,TRBJ2-1,TRBV15,TRBD2,TGTGCCACCAGCAGCCCACAGCGGGAGAATGAGCAGTTCTTC,CATSSPQRENEQFF
few,TRBJ2-1,TRBV9,.,TGTGCCAGCAGCGTAGCGAGGACTGGTTCCTACAATGAGCAGTTCTTC,CASSVARTGSYNEQFF
few,TRBJ1-1,TRBV29-1,.,TGCAGCACCAGCCGGGGGAAGGACACTGAAGCTTTCTTT,CSTSRGKDTEAFF
few,TRBJ2-1,TRBV24-1,TRBD1,TGTGCCACCAGTGAACAACCACCTGGACAGGGTCGCGACTACAATGAGCAGTTCTTC,CATSEQPPGQGRDYNEQFF
.,TRBJ2-4,TRBV12-3/TRBV12-4,TRBD1,TGTGCCAGCAGGAGGACAGGGACTCAGTACTTC,CASRRTGTQYF
few,TRBJ2-5,TRBV6-5,TRBD2,TGTGCCAGCAGTTACGGGGCGGGGGTCGCACAAGAGACCCAGTACTTC,CASSYGAGVAQETQYF
few,TRBJ2-1,TRBV5-1,TRBD2,TGCGCCAGCAGCTTCACTAGCGGGAGGGCCAATGAGCAGTTCTTC,CASSFTSGRANEQFF
.,TRBJ1-2,TRBV29-1,.,TGCAGCGTAAAAGGGGGAAAGAGGGGCGGCTACACCTTC,CSVKGGKRGGYTF
.,TRBJ2-1,TRBV29-1,TRBD1,TGCAGCGTTGGGGGTGGGACAGGGTCAAATGAGCAGTTCTTC,CSVGGGTGSNEQFF
.,TRBJ2-3,TRBV2,.,TGTGCCAGCAGTGAAAGGGGGGCGATAGTCACAGATACGCAGTATTTT,CASSERGAIVTDTQYF
few,TRBJ2-2,TRBV20-1,.,TGCAGTGCTGGACGGACGAGGGGGGGCAGGCCCGGGGAGCTGTTTTTT,CSAGRTRGGRPGELFF
.,TRBJ2-4,TRBV5-5,TRBD1,TGTGCCAGCAGCTTGATCGGGGGGACAGGGAAGGACATTCAGTACTTC,CASSLIGGTGKDIQYF
.,TRBJ2-7,TRBV29-1,TRBD1,TGCAGCGTTGAGGGACAGCCCTACGAGCAGTACTTC,CSVEGQPYEQYF
.,TRBJ2-5,TRBV20-1,.,TGCAGTGCTAGACTCCGCCGGCGGGAAGAGACCCAGTACTTC,CSARLRRREETQYF
many,TRBJ2-3,TRBV30,.,TGTGCCTGGAGTGTAGGGACCACAGATACGCAGTATTTT,CAWSVGTTDTQYF
few,TRBJ1-3,TRBV19,.,TGTGCCAGTAGTATTACGGAGAGCTCTGGAAACACCATATATTTT,CASSITESSGNTIYF
few,TRBJ1-4,TRBV28,.,TGTGCCAGCAGCCGATGGGAGGTGGCCGATGAAAAACTGTTTTTT,CASSRWEVADEKLFF
.,TRBJ2-6,TRBV7-2,TRBD2,TGTGCCAGCAGCCTAGGGAGGGTTGAAACTGGGGCCAACGTCCTGACTTTC,CASSLGRVETGANVLTF
once,TRBJ2-2,TRBV4-1,.,TGCGCCAGCACTCGCGGCTTAGGGGACACCGGGGAGCTGTTTTTT,CASTRGLGDTGELFF
few,TRBJ2-2,TRBV12-3/TRBV12-4,.,TGTGCCAGCAGTGACCCCGCTAGCGCGAACACCGGGGAGCTGTTTTTT,CASSDPASANTGELFF
once,TRBJ1-6,TRBV5-5,.,TGTGCCAGCAGCTTGGCCCCTGTAATTAATTCACCCCTCCACTTT,CASSLAPVINSPLHF
.,TRBJ1-2,TRBV12-3/TRBV12-4,.,TGTGCCAGCAGTTTAGAACCGAACTATGGCTACACCTTC,CASSLEPNYGYTF
many,TRBJ2-7,TRBV5-1,.,TGCGCCAGCAGCGTCGGACAGTCCTACGAGCAGTACTTC,CASSVGQSYEQYF
.,TRBJ2-1,TRBV27,TRBD2,TGTGCCAGCAGTTTAAGGTTAGCGGGGGGCTCAAGCTCCTACAATGAGCAGTTCTTC,CASSLRLAGGSSSYNEQFF
.,TRBJ2-6,TRBV15,.,TGTGCCACCAGCAGCCACAGGGTCGGTGGCTCTGGGGCCAACGTCCTGACTTTC,CATSSHRVGGSGANVLTF
.,TRBJ2-3,TRBV3-1,.,TGTGCCAGCAGCCAAGGTGTGGTCACAGATACGCAGTATTTT,CASSQGVVTDTQYF
.,TRBJ2-1,TRBV20-1,.,TGCAGTGCTAGGAGCCCGAGGACAACCGACAATGAGCAGTTCTTC,CSARSPRTTDNEQFF
few,TRBJ2-1,TRBV5-1,TRBD2,TGCGCCAGCAGCTCGAATCCTCGGACTAGCGGCTCCTACAATGAGCAGTTCTTC,CASSSNPRTSGSYNEQFF
many,TRBJ2-1,TRBV29-1,TRBD2,TGCAGCGTTGTTCCAGCGGGGGCTGAGCAGTTCTTC,CSVVPAGAEQFF
few,TRBJ2-5,TRBV12-3/TRBV12-4,TRBD1,TGTGCCAGCAGTTTCGGACAGGGCGGGTTCCTGGAGACCCAGTACTTC,CASSFGQGGFLETQYF
.,TRBJ2-2,TRBV20-1,TRBD2,TGCAGTGCTAGAGATTATACTAGCGGATTCATCGGCGCCGGGGAGCTGTTTTTT,CSARDYTSGFIGAGELFF
many,TRBJ1-1,TRBV5-5,TRBD1,TGTGCCAGCAGCTGGGGGACAGGCAACACTGAAGCTTTCTTT,CASSWGTGNTEAFF
.,TRBJ2-7,TRBV20-1,TRBD1,TGCAGTGCTAGAGCAGCCCCGGGACAGGGGGCTATGTCCTACGAGCAGTACTTC,CSARAAPGQGAMSYEQYF
.,TRBJ2-1,TRBV3-1,.,TGTGCCAGCAGCCAAGAACCCGGGGGGCAGTTCTTC,CASSQEPGGQFF
few,TRBJ1-6,TRBV2,TRBD1,TGTGCCAGCACCCAACCGGGACAGGGAAATTCACCCCTCCACTTT,CASTQPGQGNSPLHF
few,TRBJ2-7,TRBV28,.,TGTGCCAGCAGTTTAGGGTCCCCCGGGACAAGGAGCTACGAGCAGTACTTC,CASSLGSPGTRSYEQYF
many,TRBJ2-2,TRBV7-7,.,TGCGCCAGCAGCTTAGTGTACGGCACCGGGGAGCTGTTTTTT,CASSLVYGTGELFF
.,TRBJ2-1,TRBV2,TRBD2,TGTGCCAGCAGTGAGAGGACTAGCGGATCCTACAATGAGCAGTTCTTC,CASSERTSGSYNEQFF
few,TRBJ2-3,TRBV6-1,.,TGTGCCAGCAGCCCGACCCATTCTAGCACAGATACGCAGTATTTT,CASSPTHSSTDTQYF
few,TRBJ2-3,TRBV28,TRBD2,TGTGCCAGCTCCAGACTAGCGGGAGGAGGAGATACGCAGTATTTT,CASSRLAGGGDTQYF
.,TRBJ2-7,TRBV28,.,TGTGCCAGCAGTAGTACAGGCCTTGGGCACTACGAGCAGTACTTC,CASSSTGLGHYEQYF
many,TRBJ2-5,TRBV28,.,TGTGCCAGCATTACCGGGACGGCAGTGAAGACCCAGTACTTC,CASITGTAVKTQYF
many,TRBJ2-5,TRBV10-3,.,TGTGCCATCAGTGAGGATTTTAAGAGCGGGACACCCCAAGAGACCCAGTACTTC,CAISEDFKSGTPQETQYF
many,TRBJ2-5,TRBV12-3/TRBV12-4,.,TGTGCCAGCAGCTTGGTGGGAGAGACCCAGTACTTC,CASSLVGETQYF